These 29 T cell receptor beta chains were all obtained from the same sample, sequenced in a study of blood T cell repertoires in COVID-19. Clones were sequenced by immunoSEQ multiplex PCR, and TCRdb holds only the in-frame ones, with some missing. The repertoire includes under 150,000 clones, around 84% of them detected once, and roughly 2.3% sits in the top ten. Sample: PBMCs or T cells enriched from blood (not recorded which). The receptor source for this set is a middle-aged man with acute COVID-19.

This clone was detected once. The chain carries TRBV30 and TRBJ1-5, with TRBD1 identical over 8 bases. Germline loops: CDR1 GTSNPN, CDR2 SVGIG (reference sequence). The CDR3 is 12 residues long. J lost 8 bases, V lost 2 bases, and 2 bases had no gene match. CDR3 sequence reads: CAWSTQGEPQHF. The CDR3, as DNA: TGTGCCTGGAGTACACAGGGGGAGCCCCAGCATTTT.

CDR3 bases: TGTGCCAGTAGTATGGGGGCGACTAACTATGGCTACACCTTC. Protein product: CASSMGATNYGYTF. The genes are TRBV19 and TRBJ1-2; weak D call: TRBD1 (6 bases). Trimming removed 3 bases from V and 0 bases from J, with 8 bases in between. CDR3 length: 14 residues. Germline V gives CDR1 LNHDA, CDR2 SQIVND (reference sequence).

The chain has TRBV5-4 and TRBJ2-5; 8 bases align to TRBD2. J lost 4 bases, V lost 2 bases, and 1 base had no gene match. CDR1 SGHNT and CDR2 YYREEE come from the germline V gene (reference sequence). CDR3 length: 13 residues. The chain's CDR3 is CASSFGGAETQYF. Written as DNA, the CDR3 is TGTGCCAGCAGCTTCGGGGGGGCAGAGACCCAGTACTTC.

In DNA form, the CDR3 reads TGCGCCAGCAGTGAATCGGAGGGGAATTCACCCCTCCACTTT. Amino acid sequence: CASSESEGNSPLHF. The chain combines TRBV10-2 with TRBJ1-6; perhaps TRBD1 as D (5 bases). Per germline, CDR1 WSHSY and CDR2 SAAADI. The CDR3 contains 14 residues. The V and J ends lost 3 bases and 7 bases respectively, with 10 bases between them.

This chain links TRBV20-1 with TRBJ1-5; a possible D gene is TRBD1 (5 bases). The germline V gene has CDR1 DFQATT and CDR2 SNEGSKA (reference sequence). V gave up 3 bases and J gave up 2 bases, with 11 bases separating them. This CDR3 has 14 residues. The CDR3 spells CSASGAQGNQPQHF. The CDR3 nucleotides read TGCAGTGCTAGTGGGGCTCAGGGCAATCAGCCCCAGCATTTT.

Written as DNA, the CDR3 is TGTGCCAGCAGCAGTACAGATGACACTGAAGCTTTCTTT. As protein: CASSSTDDTEAFF. The rearrangement uses TRBV2 and TRBJ1-1; D uncertain. V lost 6 bases to trimming and J lost 3 bases, with 11 bases between them. Looked up from germline, CDR1 is SNHLY and CDR2 is FYNNEI. This CDR3 contains 13 residues.

The rearrangement links TRBV18 to TRBJ1-1, with D perhaps matching TRBD1 (5 bases). CDR1 is KGHSH and CDR2 is LQKENI in the germline V gene. V was trimmed by 5 bases and J by 2 bases, leaving 9 bases between them. This CDR3 region has 13 residues. The DNA of the CDR3 is TGTGCCAGCTCAGGGGCCGTAAACACTGAAGCTTTCTTT. Protein: CASSGAVNTEAFF.

This sequence joins TRBV5-1 and TRBJ1-1, with D possibly TRBD1 on 6 matching bases. Germline CDR1 is SGHRS and CDR2 is YFSETQ. Deletions cut 3 bases from V and 7 bases from J, with 10 bases between. The CDR3 spans 12 residues. This chain's CDR3 is CASSWDTNEAFF. CDR3 nucleotides: TGCGCCAGCAGCTGGGACACAAATGAAGCTTTCTTT.

This clone was counted between two and nine times. Other DNA sequences within the sample encode an identical CDR3. The gene calls are TRBV20-1 and TRBJ2-7; a possible D gene is TRBD1 (5 bases). This CDR3 has 11 amino acids. Germline values: CDR1 DFQATT, CDR2 SNEGSKA (reference sequence). The ends were cut back, 3 bases at V and 5 bases at J, with 8 bases in the middle. The DNA of the CDR3 is TGCAGTGCTAGTTCAGGGCACGAGCAGTACTTC. Its translation: CSASSGHEQYF.

V gene TRBV6-4 combines with J gene TRBJ2-1; 10 nucleotides line up with TRBD2. The CDR3 has 16 amino acids. Germline CDR1 reads MRHNA; CDR2 reads SNTAGT. V lost 3 bases, J lost 9 bases, and 11 bases stayed unmatched. CDR3 sequence: CASSEGTSVGGSEQFF. CDR3 nucleotides: TGTGCCAGCAGTGAAGGGACTAGCGTGGGGGGGAGTGAGCAGTTCTTC.

The chain has TRBV10-3 and TRBJ2-5; D may be TRBD2 (5 bases). Germline V gene lookup returns CDR1 ENHRY and CDR2 SYGVKD. V lost 5 bases and J 5 bases, leaving 15 bases between the germline ends. The CDR3 runs to 14 residues. For the CDR3, the DNA is TGTGCCATCAGTACGCCCGACCGGGATGAGACCCAGTACTTC. Translated, it gives CAISTPDRDETQYF.

The V call is TRBV19, the J call TRBJ2-6, with D maybe TRBD1 (5 bases). Germline V gene sequence: CDR1 LNHDA, CDR2 SQIVND (reference sequence). Trimming shortened V by 7 bases and J by 0 bases, and 16 bases separated the two germline ends. The CDR3 has 17 residues. This chain's CDR3 is CASTPSEGVSGANVLTF. For the CDR3, the DNA is TGTGCCAGTACCCCCTCTGAAGGGGTCTCTGGGGCCAACGTCCTGACTTTC.

This sequence joins TRBV9 and TRBJ2-7; 9 nucleotides align to TRBD2. The trim removed 3 bases at V and 7 bases at J, leaving 11 bases unmatched. There are 15 residues in the CDR3. Germline CDR1 is SGDLS and CDR2 is YYNGEE. CDR3 sequence reads: CASSATGTSTGEQYF. DNA for the CDR3: TGTGCCAGCAGCGCCACCGGGACTAGCACTGGAGAGCAGTACTTC.

The chain is built from TRBV7-3 and TRBJ2-1, with a weak D call TRBD1 (5 bases). This CDR3 contains 13 residues. V was pared by 2 bases and J by 5 bases, with 7 bases between. Per germline, CDR1 SGHTA and CDR2 FQGTGA. The CDR3 coding sequence is TGTGCCAGCAGCTTACAGGGAAACAATGAGCAGTTCTTC. It encodes CASSLQGNNEQFF.

This sequence joins TRBV3-1 (or the pseudogene TRBV3-2) and TRBJ1-6; D ambiguous. The CDR3 loop spans 16 amino acids. The germline V and J ends were trimmed by 1 base and 0 bases, with 7 bases remaining between them. CDR1 and CDR2 (germline): LGHDT, YNNKEL (reference sequence). CDR3 nucleotide sequence: TGTGCCAGCAGCCAAGGAGGGCCCTCCTATAATTCACCCCTCCACTTT. Protein: CASSQGGPSYNSPLHF.

The sample holds one count of this clone. The chain carries TRBV27 and TRBJ2-7, with 11 bases fitting TRBD1. The germline V gene has CDR1 MNHEY and CDR2 SMNVEV (reference sequence). The CDR3 loop spans 14 amino acids. After removal of 5 bases from V and 5 bases from J, the junction contained 5 bases not matched to a gene. CDR3 sequence reads: CASSPGQGAHEQYF. The CDR3 nucleotides are TGTGCCAGCAGTCCCGGACAGGGGGCCCACGAGCAGTACTTC.

In DNA form, the CDR3 reads TGTGCCAGCAGTTCTACAGGGGGGATAACAGATACGCAGTATTTT. Translated: CASSSTGGITDTQYF. The V call is TRBV7-9, the J call TRBJ2-3, with TRBD1 matching over 8 bases. CDR1 and CDR2 (germline): SEHNR, FQNEAQ (reference sequence). The CDR3 contains 15 residues. Trimming at V came to 6 bases and at J to 3 bases, leaving 8 bases not matched to a gene.

The V gene is TRBV2, the J gene TRBJ1-5; D is ambiguous. The ends were cut back, 1 base at V and 2 bases at J, with 9 bases in the middle. The V gene's germline CDR1 is SNHLY and CDR2 FYNNEI. The CDR3 length is 15 residues. CDR3 residues: CASSEEAGGNQPQHF. CDR3 nucleotide sequence: TGTGCCAGCAGTGAAGAGGCCGGAGGCAATCAGCCCCAGCATTTT.

This clone was seen ten or more times. The rearrangement uses TRBV24-1 and TRBJ2-7, with 10 bases lining up with TRBD1. After removal of 7 bases from V and 6 bases from J, the junction contained 5 bases not matched to a gene. The germline V gene has CDR1 KGHDR and CDR2 SFDVKD. CDR3 size: 13 residues. The CDR3 DNA reads as TGTGCCACCAGAGGGACAGGGGAGGCCGAGCAGTACTTC. This translates into CATRGTGEAEQYF.

The sample holds one count of this clone. The V and J genes are TRBV15 and TRBJ1-4, with TRBD1 identical over 7 bases. CDR1 and CDR2 (germline): LNHNV, YYDKDF (reference sequence). CDR3 length: 16 residues. The J segment lost 5 bases and the V segment lost 0 bases, leaving 6 bases of the junction unmatched. The CDR3 nucleotides are TGTGCCACCAGCAGAGATCACGGGACAGTGAATGAAAAACTGTTTTTT. This gives the protein CATSRDHGTVNEKLFF.

The rearrangement uses TRBV5-1 and TRBJ2-3; maybe TRBD2 (7 bases). In germline, CDR1 is SGHRS, CDR2 YFSETQ. The CDR3 is 16 residues long. V lost 1 base, J lost 2 bases, and 14 bases lay in between. The CDR3 is CASSLRTGGTTDTQYF. The CDR3, as DNA: TGCGCCAGCAGCTTGAGGACGGGGGGCACCACAGATACGCAGTATTTT.

This clone has just one count. This chain joins TRBV5-6 and TRBJ1-2; D is ambiguous. Germline lookup yields CDR1 SGHDT and CDR2 YYEEEE. The V and J ends lost 7 bases and 10 bases respectively, with 20 bases between them. The CDR3 is 13 amino acids. This CDR3 is CASLWATVSPYTF. As DNA, the CDR3 is TGTGCCAGCCTTTGGGCAACCGTAAGCCCCTACACCTTC.

J is TRBJ1-1 and V is TRBV28, with TRBD1 matching over 7 bases. Germline CDR1 MDHEN, CDR2 SYDVKM. CDR3 length: 14 amino acids. Unmatched junction bases numbered 7, after V lost 5 bases and J lost 4 bases. CDR3 in amino acids: CASSLPTGVTEAFF. CDR3 in DNA: TGTGCCAGCAGTCTACCCACAGGGGTCACTGAAGCTTTCTTT.

The chain recombines TRBV24-1 with TRBJ2-5; TRBD2 matches at 10 bases. Trimming cost V 6 bases and J 5 bases; bases outside gene matches: 5. The germline CDR1 and CDR2 sequences are KGHDR and SFDVKD. The CDR3 contains 14 residues. The CDR3 nucleotides are TGTGCCACCAGTAGCGGGGGGGCGTCTGAGACCCAGTACTTC. This codes for CATSSGGASETQYF.

V usage is TRBV6-5 and J usage is TRBJ1-5; tentative D call: TRBD1 (6 bases). The CDR3 loop spans 15 amino acids. The germline V gene has CDR1 MNHEY and CDR2 SVGAGI. V lost 6 bases and J 3 bases, leaving 15 bases between the germline ends. CDR3 region: CASSFERDTNQPQHF. DNA of the CDR3: TGTGCCAGCAGCTTTGAACGGGACACCAATCAGCCCCAGCATTTT.

The chain joins TRBV7-3 to TRBJ1-1; TRBD1 might be the D (5 bases). CDR3 length: 13 amino acids. Germline-derived CDR1 and CDR2 are SGHTA and FQGTGA. V was shortened by 3 bases and J by 3 bases, with 8 bases between the two germline ends. The CDR3 region is CASSFGGDTEAFF. The CDR3 DNA reads as TGTGCCAGCAGCTTCGGAGGGGACACTGAAGCTTTCTTT.

The chain couples TRBV9 to TRBJ2-3; 11 bases align to TRBD2. Germline loops: CDR1 SGDLS, CDR2 YYNGEE. With 4 bases clipped from V and 4 bases from J, the junction kept 5 bases outside the gene matches. This CDR3 is 15 amino acids long. DNA of the CDR3: TGTGCCAGCAGCTTTAGCGGGGGGGCAGCAGATACGCAGTATTTT. Translation gives CASSFSGGAADTQYF.

To note about this clone: Within the sample, other DNA sequences also encode this same CDR3. V usage is TRBV5-1 and J usage is TRBJ1-5; 10 nucleotides align to TRBD1. Germline V gene lookup returns CDR1 SGHRS and CDR2 YFSETQ. This CDR3 contains 15 residues. The ends lost 0 bases at V and 4 bases at J; junction bases unmatched: 1. CDR3 residues: CASSLGDRGNQPQHF. CDR3 nucleotides: TGCGCCAGCAGCTTGGGGGACAGGGGTAATCAGCCCCAGCATTTT.

The CDR3 DNA is TGTGCCAGCAGCACCGGACAGGGGGCAGACTACACCTTC. Protein product: CASSTGQGADYTF. This rearrangement joins TRBV9 to TRBJ1-2; 11 bases line up with TRBD1. Unmatched junction bases numbered 6, after V lost 4 bases and J lost 10 bases. CDR1 is SGDLS, CDR2 YYNGEE, per germline. The CDR3 is 13 amino acids.